The 22 T cell receptor beta chains in this list originate from one sample, sequenced in a study of prognosis after radiotherapy for stage I lung cancer (TCRdb year 2021). Sequencing was carried out with an Illumina HiSeq 3000. The TCR beta CDR3 region was amplified from genomic DNA by two rounds of multiplex PCR. The first PCR round used primers specific to each TRBV and TRBJ gene, and the primer sequences were filed in Chinese patent CN105087789A. TCRdb handled the public reads itself, with Q25 trimming in fastp and clone calling in MiXCR, and kept productive beta chains. Rows with a matching CDR3 protein are joined into one entry that keeps the most common DNA and genes. The sample yields 30,000 or so distinct CDR3 sequences; around 29% were counted once. In total, the top ten clones hold over 10% of the sample. Sequencing used PBMCs, obtained before or after stereotactic body radiation therapy (not recorded which). These receptors all come from a donor at least 50 years old with non-small cell lung cancer.

Only one count was recorded for this clonotype. J is TRBJ2-1 and V is TRBV28; 8 bases line up with TRBD2. Germline V gene data show CDR1 as MDHEN and CDR2 as SYDVKM. The trim removed 10 bases at V and 0 bases at J, leaving 5 bases unmatched. This CDR3 region has 14 residues. The CDR3, as DNA: TGTGCCACCCGTCTAGCGGGCTCCTACAATGAGCAGTTCTTC. It encodes CATRLAGSYNEQFF.

This clonotype was observed many times. The chain combines TRBV28 with TRBJ1-5, with D maybe TRBD1 (5 bases). This CDR3 comprises 14 residues. Trimming took 4 bases from V and 6 from J, leaving 13 bases between them. The germline V gene has CDR1 MDHEN and CDR2 SYDVKM. This CDR3 is CASSSGIGFQPQHF. CDR3 coding DNA: TGTGCCAGCAGTTCAGGGATAGGGTTTCAGCCCCAGCATTTT.

This clonotype was detected many times. The V and J genes are TRBV27 and TRBJ2-5, with TRBD2 matching 10 bases. From germline, CDR1 is MNHEY and CDR2 SMNVEV (reference sequence). Unmatched junction bases numbered 7, after V lost 1 base and J lost 2 bases. The CDR3 sequence is 17 residues long. CDR3 sequence reads: CASSLLQRGGEQETQYF. As DNA, the CDR3 is TGTGCCAGCAGTTTATTGCAGCGGGGGGGCGAACAAGAGACCCAGTACTTC.

This clonotype has ten or more counts. This chain joins TRBV7-8 and TRBJ1-3, with D possibly being TRBD1 (5 bases). Trimming pared 2 bases from V and 0 bases from J, leaving 8 bases between. The CDR3 is 15 amino acids. Germline V gene sequence: CDR1 SGHVS, CDR2 FQNEAQ. The CDR3 coding sequence is TGTGCCAGCAGCTTAAGGGGAGGCTCTGGAAACACCATATATTTT. This translates into CASSLRGGSGNTIYF.

This clonotype was picked up many times. V is TRBV28 and J is TRBJ2-7, with 8 bases fitting TRBD1. J gave up 3 bases and V 7 bases, and 14 bases lay outside the gene matches. CDR1 is MDHEN and CDR2 is SYDVKM in the germline V gene. The CDR3 has 16 residues. Written as DNA, the CDR3 is TGTGCCAGCACCACAAGGGACAGGACGGGGAGCTACGAGCAGTACTTC. This codes for CASTTRDRTGSYEQYF.

Ten or more counts support this clonotype. This chain joins TRBV18 and TRBJ2-2, with D tentatively TRBD1 (5 bases). The V end was cut by 1 base, the J end by 6 bases, with 18 bases between. The length of the CDR3 is 17 residues. In germline, CDR1 is KGHSH, CDR2 LQKENI. The CDR3 bases are TGTGCCAGCTCACCACTGAGGCTGGACACCTCGTCCGGGGAGCTGTTTTTT. Its translation: CASSPLRLDTSSGELFF.

This clonotype has at least ten counts. The genes are TRBV29-1 and TRBJ2-3; 8 nucleotides agree with TRBD1. J gave up 5 bases and V 7 bases, and 8 bases lay outside the gene matches. Germline-derived CDR1 and CDR2 are SQVTM and ANQGSEA. This CDR3 is built from 13 residues. The CDR3 is CSAGQGAGDTQYF. CDR3 coding DNA: TGCAGCGCCGGTCAGGGGGCAGGAGATACGCAGTATTTT.

As to this clonotype: A read error is the likely source, as a far larger clone sits one nucleotide away. The rearrangement links TRBV6-6 to TRBJ2-2; the D is unclear. The CDR3 contains 17 residues. V dropped 0 bases and J dropped 5 bases, with 16 bases sitting between them. CDR1 is MNHNY and CDR2 is SVGAGI in the germline V gene (reference sequence). The CDR3 spells CASSYSGGRVKTGELFF. The CDR3 DNA reads as TGTGCCAGCAGTTACTCGGGCGGTCGTGTAAAAACCGGGGAGCTGTTTTTT.

A note on this clonotype: At one end the junction does not follow the germline gene, possibly because of a read error. The genes are TRBV15 and TRBJ2-3; D possibly corresponds to TRBD2 (5 bases). In germline, CDR1 is LNHNV, CDR2 YYDKDF (reference sequence). This CDR3 is built from 14 residues. The CDR3 DNA reads as TGTGCCACCAGCCGCAGCGGATTAACAGATACGCAGTGTTTT. Its protein is CATSRSGLTDTQCF.

This clonotype is medium-sized. The V call is TRBV7-8, the J call TRBJ2-7, with 8 bases that match TRBD2. The CDR3 contains 16 residues. Germline V gene data show CDR1 as SGHVS and CDR2 as FQNEAQ. V dropped 1 base and J dropped 2; count of bases not matched to a gene: 7. Here the CDR3 reads CASSLEATSGTYEQYF. The CDR3 DNA sequence: TGTGCCAGCAGCTTAGAGGCTACTAGCGGAACCTACGAGCAGTACTTC.

In this sample, this clonotype turned up many times. J is TRBJ2-5 and V is TRBV5-1; no firm D call. Germline lookup yields CDR1 SGHRS and CDR2 YFSETQ. Trimming removed 4 bases at V and 10 bases at J, with 17 bases between. This CDR3 region has 13 residues. Here the CDR3 reads CASSPLIGPFQYF. The DNA for the CDR3 is TGCGCCAGCAGCCCACTTATAGGACCGTTCCAGTACTTC. Full variable domain (remainder filled in from reference TRBV5-1 and TRBJ2-5): KAGVTQTPRYLIKTRGQQVTLSCSPISGHRSVSWYQQTPGQGLQFLFEYFSETQRNKGNFPGRFSGRQFSNSRSEMNVSTLELGDSALYLCASSPLIGPFQYFGPGTRLLVL.

The chain uses TRBV6-5 and TRBJ2-5; D not resolved. CDR3 length: 15 amino acids. V lost 2 bases and J 5 bases, leaving 15 bases between the germline ends. CDR1 MNHEY and CDR2 SVGAGI come from the germline V gene. The CDR3 loop reads CASSYSAGELETQYF. CDR3 nucleotides: TGTGCCAGCAGTTACAGCGCAGGAGAACTGGAGACCCAGTACTTC.

This clonotype showed up many times. V usage is TRBV28 and J usage is TRBJ1-6; no clear D. The germline V gene has CDR1 MDHEN and CDR2 SYDVKM. This CDR3 is built from 13 residues. V lost 10 bases to trimming and J lost 7 bases, with 14 bases between them. The CDR3 reads CATSPDLNSPLHF. CDR3 sequence (DNA): TGTGCCACCAGCCCCGACCTGAATTCACCCCTCCACTTT.

This clonotype was counted many times. The chain combines TRBV15 with TRBJ2-1; TRBD2 is a possible D gene (6 bases). V lost 4 bases to trimming and J lost 8 bases, with 18 bases between them. The CDR3 length is 15 residues. Germline V gene sequence: CDR1 LNHNV, CDR2 YYDKDF (reference sequence). The CDR3 DNA sequence: TGTGCCACCAGCACGCCCGGGACGGGAGCATATGAGCAGTTCTTC. Amino acid sequence: CATSTPGTGAYEQFF.

This clonotype was counted at least ten times. The chain employs TRBV12-3 or TRBV12-4 and TRBJ1-1; TRBD1 matches 7 bases. This CDR3 comprises 14 residues. The ends lost 7 bases at V and 3 bases at J; junction bases unmatched: 8. The CDR3 here is CASNYQGGHTEAFF. In nucleotides, the CDR3 is TGTGCCAGCAACTATCAGGGGGGACACACTGAAGCTTTCTTT.

With regard to this clonotype: A far larger clone is off by one base, so a read error is likely. CDR3 region: CASSLETTSGTYEQYF. CDR3 sequence (DNA): TGTGCCAGCAGCTTAGAGACTACTAGCGGAACCTACGAGCAGTACTTC. This chain connects TRBV7-9 to TRBJ2-7; 8 bases are a match to TRBD2. Trimming at V came to 1 base and at J to 2 bases, leaving 7 bases not matched to a gene. The CDR3 is 16 amino acids. The germline CDR1 and CDR2 sequences are SEHNR and FQNEAQ (reference sequence).

This clonotype was seen many times. The chain links TRBV19 to TRBJ1-5; tentatively, D is TRBD1 (6 bases). V was shortened by 1 base and J by 2 bases, with 9 bases between the two germline ends. CDR1 is LNHDA, CDR2 SQIVND, per germline (reference sequence). The CDR3 runs 15 residues. The CDR3 DNA follows: TGTGCCAGTAGTATAGCAGGGGAGCGCAATCAGCCCCAGCATTTT. Amino acids: CASSIAGERNQPQHF.

With respect to this clonotype: It differs at one base from a far larger clone, so likely a read error. The rearrangement uses TRBV6-2 or TRBV6-3 and TRBJ1-2; weak D call: TRBD1 (5 bases). Trimming cost V 6 bases and J 7 bases, with 18 bases left between them. Germline V gives CDR1 MNHEY, CDR2 SVGEGT. CDR3 length: 14 residues. CDR3: CASSLIQGSGGYTF. CDR3 bases: TGTGCCAGCAGCCTGATTCAGGGTTCTGGTGGCTACACCTTC.

In its sample, this clonotype was seen many times. The chain recombines TRBV20-1 with TRBJ2-7, with D maybe TRBD1 (6 bases). The CDR3 loop spans 15 amino acids. Per germline, CDR1 DFQATT and CDR2 SNEGSKA (reference sequence). Trimming cost V 0 bases and J 2 bases, with 14 bases left between them. The chain's CDR3 is CSARDEGTNPYEQYF. The CDR3 DNA reads as TGCAGTGCTAGAGATGAAGGGACAAACCCCTACGAGCAGTACTTC.

At least ten counts were recorded for this clonotype. The chain couples TRBV7-9 to TRBJ2-1; 7 bases map to TRBD1. CDR1 is SEHNR, CDR2 FQNEAQ, per germline (reference sequence). J was trimmed by 5 bases and V by 2 bases; bases with no gene match: 9. CDR3 length: 16 amino acids. Here the CDR3 reads CASSLFYRGQNNEQFF. The CDR3 nucleotides read TGTGCCAGCAGCTTATTTTATAGGGGGCAGAACAATGAGCAGTTCTTC.

This clonotype came up many times. The CDR3 DNA follows: TGTGCCAGCAGTTGGGGTGAAGGGCACAATGAGCAGTTCTTC. Translation gives CASSWGEGHNEQFF. The chain links TRBV27 to TRBJ2-1; no clear D. V gave up 4 bases and J gave up 5 bases, with 12 bases separating them. The CDR3 is 14 residues long. Germline CDR1 reads MNHEY; CDR2 reads SMNVEV (reference sequence).

Regarding this clonotype: An end of the junction does not agree with germline; a read error may underlie this. The chain couples TRBV6-1 to TRBJ1-6; TRBD1 agrees at 7 bases. In germline, CDR1 is MNHNS, CDR2 SASEGT. The CDR3 totals 16 residues. The CDR3 region has the DNA TGTGCCAGCAGTGAAGCAGGGGGCATCGGGAATTCACACCTCCACTTC. Its protein product is CASSEAGGIGNSHLHF.